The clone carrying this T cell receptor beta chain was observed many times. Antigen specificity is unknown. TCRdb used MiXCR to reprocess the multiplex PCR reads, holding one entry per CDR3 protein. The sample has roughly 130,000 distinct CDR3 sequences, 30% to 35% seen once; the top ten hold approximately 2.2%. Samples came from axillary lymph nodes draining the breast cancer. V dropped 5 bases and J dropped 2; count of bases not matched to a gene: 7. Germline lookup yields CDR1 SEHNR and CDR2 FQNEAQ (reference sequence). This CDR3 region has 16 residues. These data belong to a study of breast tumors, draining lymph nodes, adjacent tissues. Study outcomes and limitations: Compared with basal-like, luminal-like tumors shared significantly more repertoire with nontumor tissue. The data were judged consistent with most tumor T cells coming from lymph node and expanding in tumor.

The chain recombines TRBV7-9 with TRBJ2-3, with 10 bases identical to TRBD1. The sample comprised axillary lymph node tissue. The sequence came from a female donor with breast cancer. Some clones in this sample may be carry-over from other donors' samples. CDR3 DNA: TGTGCCAGCAGCGATCTCGGACAGGGGGTCACAGATACGCAGTATTTT. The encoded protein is CASSDLGQGVTDTQYF.